These 12 T cell receptor beta chains came from one sample sequenced in a study of blood T cells in healthy people across ages. The use of a sample-barcoded 5' primer and a J-beta primer mix characterized a second PCR of roughly 6 to 11 cycles. MiXCR, applied by TCRdb to the 5' RACE reads, yields one record per CDR3 protein. The table records roughly 800,000 distinct CDR3 sequences, 36% of them present only once. The sample taken for sequencing was blood. The receptors stem from a man younger than 35 in good health.

The sample holds a few counts of this clonotype. V is TRBV20-1 and J is TRBJ2-3; tentative D call: TRBD2 (7 bases). The CDR3 spans 12 residues. Germline V gives CDR1 DFQATT, CDR2 SNEGSKA (reference sequence). Trimming took off 6 bases at V and 5 bases at J, with 12 bases between the two ends. The CDR3 protein is CSAGGGVDTQYF. The CDR3 region has the DNA TGCAGTGCGGGAGGGGGGGTAGATACGCAGTATTTT.

Ten or more counts support this clonotype. The chain has TRBV12-3 or TRBV12-4 and TRBJ2-7, with 7 bases lining up with TRBD2. The ends lost 2 bases at V and 1 base at J; junction bases unmatched: 2. The CDR3 extends over 14 amino acids. CDR3 nucleotides: TGTGCCAGCAGTTTAAAGCGGGGTTCCTACGAGCAGTACTTC. The encoded protein is CASSLKRGSYEQYF.

The CDR3 loop is CASSARLANQETQFF. In DNA, the CDR3 is TGTGCCAGCAGCGCCAGGTTAGCCAATCAAGAGACCCAGTTCTTC. The rearrangement uses TRBV7-8 and TRBJ2-1; no clear D gene. Germline V lookup: CDR1 SGHVS, CDR2 FQNEAQ. The CDR3 length is 15 residues. The V and J ends lost 5 bases and 13 bases respectively, with 24 bases between them.

In its sample, this clonotype was seen once. This chain connects TRBV14 to TRBJ2-1; D remains ambiguous. With the DNA end fitting TRBJ2-7 better, the J assignment may be wrong. The CDR3 consists of 15 residues. Germline lookup yields CDR1 SGHDN and CDR2 FVKESK. This CDR3 reads CASSQGWSSYNEQYF. The DNA of the CDR3 is TGTGCCAGCAGCCAGGGCTGGAGCTCCTACAATGAGCAGTACTTC.

As regards this clonotype: The missing conserved phenylalanine or tryptophan at the end of this CDR3 makes a read error likely. The DNA is left out, because the CDR3 cannot be placed on it with certainty; the CDR3 is given as TCRdb lists it. The J gene is TRBJ2-5, the V gene TRBV20-1; the table calls TRBD1, which could not be checked here. A total of 18 residues make up the CDR3, ends included. Germline V gene data show CDR1 as DFQATT and CDR2 as SNEGSKA (reference sequence). The CDR3 here is CSASLDRGRLAYGYTFGS.

This clonotype was counted ten times or more. The chain couples TRBV15 to TRBJ1-6, with D perhaps TRBD1 (6 bases). Germline CDR1 LNHNV, CDR2 YYDKDF (reference sequence). V was trimmed by 2 bases and J by 6 bases, leaving 11 bases between them. The CDR3 totals 15 residues. The CDR3 DNA sequence: TGTGCCACCAGCAGACAGAACAGGGCTAATTCACCCCTCCACTTT. Protein: CATSRQNRANSPLHF.

Details on this clonotype: A much more abundant neighbour one base away suggests this may be a read error. The rearrangement joins TRBV12-3 or TRBV12-4 to TRBJ1-2; no clear D gene. The CDR3 consists of 13 residues. Between the trimmed V and J ends, which lost 5 bases and 3 bases, there was a span of 10 bases. The CDR3, as DNA: TGTGCCAGCAGTGTATTACTTGACTATGGCTACACCTTC. Protein product: CASSVLLDYGYTF.

This clonotype was counted a few times. The V and J genes are TRBV7-3 and TRBJ2-1; 8 bases map to TRBD1. V was pared by 6 bases and J by 3 bases, with 4 bases of the junction left unmatched. CDR1 and CDR2 (germline): SGHTA, FQGTGA. There are 14 residues in the CDR3. The chain's CDR3 is CASSPGGFYNEQFF. The CDR3 nucleotides are TGTGCCAGCAGTCCAGGGGGCTTCTACAATGAGCAGTTCTTC.

This clonotype was counted a few times. The V call is TRBV2, the J call TRBJ2-2; TRBD1 might be the D (5 bases). V was clipped by 1 base and J by 4 bases, with 10 bases between them. This CDR3 is built from 15 residues. CDR1 and CDR2 (germline): SNHLY, FYNNEI. The CDR3 sequence is CASSEETDFTGELFF. The CDR3 region has the DNA TGTGCCAGCAGTGAAGAGACAGATTTCACCGGGGAGCTGTTTTTT.

The V and J genes are TRBV4-2 and TRBJ1-5, with no clear D. V dropped 0 bases and J dropped 1 base, with 7 bases sitting between them. Germline-derived CDR1 and CDR2 are LGHNA and YNFKEQ. CDR3 size: 15 residues. CDR3 region: CASSQDFWSNQPQHF. As DNA, the CDR3 is TGTGCCAGCAGCCAAGATTTCTGGAGCAATCAGCCCCAGCATTTT.

The chain recombines TRBV7-9 with TRBJ2-1; TRBD1 is a possible D gene (8 bases). Between the trimmed V and J ends, which lost 2 bases and 8 bases, there was a span of 25 bases. Germline V gene data show CDR1 as SEHNR and CDR2 as FQNEAQ (reference sequence). The length of the CDR3 is 18 residues. The CDR3 loop is CASSLRGPTGGGKDEQFF. DNA for the CDR3: TGTGCCAGCAGCTTAAGAGGCCCTACAGGGGGGGGGAAGGATGAGCAGTTCTTC. Full variable domain (missing parts from reference TRBV7-9 and TRBJ2-1): DTGVSQNPRHKITKRGQNVTFRCDPISEHNRLYWYRQTLGQGPEFLTYFQNEAQLEKSRLLSDRFSAERPKGSFSTLEIQRTEQGDSAMYLCASSLRGPTGGGKDEQFFGPGTRLTVL.

This chain joins TRBV29-1 and TRBJ1-1; D gene unclear. The ends were cut back, 7 bases at V and 3 bases at J, with 12 bases in the middle. Germline V gives CDR1 SQVTM, CDR2 ANQGSEA. This CDR3 spans 12 amino acids. CDR3 protein: CSAGVGDTEAFF. For the CDR3, the DNA is TGCAGCGCTGGAGTGGGCGACACTGAAGCTTTCTTT.